This TCR beta chain comes out of a study of vaccination and CD4 T cells after COVID-19. At the level of the study: Ranging from 14 to 241, the interval between dose two and post-vaccine sampling had a median of approximately 77 days. In the control cultures, a CEFX pool, an HIV-1 Nef pool, or no peptide was supplied.

Cultured CD4+ T cell DNA underwent sequencing with the Oncomine TCR Beta short-read assay. TCRdb reanalysed the PCR reads using MiXCR and keeps one entry per CDR3 protein. The sample has some 8,000 distinct CDR3 sequences; 40% to 50% are singletons. Documented treatment: roughly 10-day PBMC culture with coronavirus spike peptide pools or control peptides (ViraFEST assay). The unexposed donor's CD4+ T cells were collected before the COVID-19 pandemic (2011-2018). The germline V gene encodes CDR1 SEHNR and CDR2 FQNEAQ (reference sequence). The CDR3 length is 16 residues. Germline trimming cut 4 bases from V and 0 bases from J; bases unmatched to any gene: 5. Notes on this clonotype: The antigen is unknown.

The sequence was obtained from a human donor in good health. This chain uses TRBV7-9 with TRBJ2-2, with 7 bases identical to TRBD1. The material sequenced was CD4+ T cells from blood, cultured in vitro. The CDR3 nucleotides are TGTGCCAGCAGCTCCCCGGGACAGTCGAACACCGGGGAGCTGTTTTTT. It encodes CASSSPGQSNTGELFF.